The present T cell receptor beta chain was sequenced within a study of blood T cells in healthy people across ages. The study's findings and limits: Donors of long life had a larger count of naive CD4+ cells and greater diversity than aged donors. The diversity estimates, figures obtained from one million T cells, were considered underestimates.

The authors ran a second PCR of about 7 to 12 cycles using a sample-barcoded 5' primer and a J-beta primer mix. TCRdb reanalysed the 5' RACE reads using MiXCR and keeps one entry per CDR3 protein. The sample carries 540,000 or so distinct CDR3 sequences, 24% recorded once. CDR1 and CDR2 (germline): MNHEY, SVGEGT. After removal of 2 bases from V and 8 bases from J, the junction contained 9 bases not matched to a gene. The CDR3 sequence is 17 residues long. Regarding this clonotype: Its antigen remains unknown.

The same data also went into a second study, on T cells of mothers and their children. From that second work: Mothers gave over 8.5 million TCR beta CDR3 reads each, and children around 3 million each. There was no detection of any persistent microchimeric T cell clones.

The chain links TRBV6-2 or TRBV6-3 to TRBJ2-1; 13 nucleotides agree with TRBD2. The sequence derives from a boy between 10 and 17 years old in good health. The sample taken for sequencing was blood. This chain's CDR3 is CASSYVTSGRSTDEQFF. In DNA form, the CDR3 reads TGTGCCAGCAGTTACGTGACTAGCGGGAGGTCTACGGATGAGCAGTTCTTC.